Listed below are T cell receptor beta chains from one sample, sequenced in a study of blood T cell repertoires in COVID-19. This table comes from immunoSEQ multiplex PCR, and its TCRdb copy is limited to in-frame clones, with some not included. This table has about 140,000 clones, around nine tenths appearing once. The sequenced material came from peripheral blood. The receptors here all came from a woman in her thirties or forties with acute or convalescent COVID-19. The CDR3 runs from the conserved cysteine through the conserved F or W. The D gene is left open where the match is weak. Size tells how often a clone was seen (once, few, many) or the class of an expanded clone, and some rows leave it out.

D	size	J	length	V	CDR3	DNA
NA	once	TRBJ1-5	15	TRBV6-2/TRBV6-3	CASSYSGHGNQPQHF	TGTGCCAGCAGTTACTCGGGGCACGGCAATCAGCCCCAGCATTTT
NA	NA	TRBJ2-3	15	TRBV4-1	CASSQSVHSTDTQYF	TGCGCCAGCAGCCAAAGCGTACACAGCACAGATACGCAGTATTTT
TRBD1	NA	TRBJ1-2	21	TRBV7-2	CASSLAGPRDRAIRANYGYTF	TGTGCCAGCAGCTTAGCCGGACCCCGGGACAGGGCCATTCGGGCTAACTATGGCTACACCTTC
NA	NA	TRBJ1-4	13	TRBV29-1	CSVLQGYNEKLFF	TGCAGCGTTTTACAGGGTTACAATGAAAAACTGTTTTTT
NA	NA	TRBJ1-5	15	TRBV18	CASSYLTGSNQPQHF	TGTGCCAGCTCGTACTTAACAGGGAGCAATCAGCCCCAGCATTTT
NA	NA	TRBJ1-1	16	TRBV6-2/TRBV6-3	CASSYVAGGLNTEAFF	TGTGCCAGCAGTTACGTCGCAGGAGGCTTGAACACTGAAGCTTTCTTT
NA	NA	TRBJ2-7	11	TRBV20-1	CSAREVGEQYF	TGCAGTGCTAGGGAGGTGGGCGAGCAGTACTTC
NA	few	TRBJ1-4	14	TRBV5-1	CASSLDFGAEKLFF	TGCGCCAGCAGCTTGGATTTTGGGGCGGAAAAACTGTTTTTT
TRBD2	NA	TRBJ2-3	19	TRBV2	CARSGLAGELGKSTDTQYF	TGTGCCAGGTCGGGACTAGCGGGAGAGTTAGGGAAAAGCACAGATACGCAGTATTTT
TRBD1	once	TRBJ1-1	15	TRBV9	CASSAGQGRLTEAFF	TGTGCCAGCAGCGCGGGACAGGGACGGCTCACTGAAGCTTTCTTT
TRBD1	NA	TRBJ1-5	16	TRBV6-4	CASRGEGQDYNQPQHF	TGTGCCAGCAGAGGAGAGGGACAGGACTACAATCAGCCCCAGCATTTT
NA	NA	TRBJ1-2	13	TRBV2	CASTWGGPYGYTF	TGTGCCAGCACCTGGGGGGGGCCCTATGGCTACACCTTC
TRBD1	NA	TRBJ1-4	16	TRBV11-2	CASSPDRAPTNEKLFF	TGTGCCAGCAGCCCAGACAGGGCACCAACTAATGAAAAACTGTTTTTT
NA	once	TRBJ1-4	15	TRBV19	CASSTRPHSGEKLFF	TGTGCCAGTAGTACCAGACCTCACAGCGGTGAAAAACTGTTTTTT
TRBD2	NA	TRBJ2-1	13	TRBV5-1	CASSLNSGSVLFF	TGCGCCAGCAGCCTCAATAGCGGGAGTGTTTTGTTCTTC
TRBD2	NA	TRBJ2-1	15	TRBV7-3	CASSPRGGDYNEQFF	TGTGCCAGCAGCCCACGGGGGGGCGATTACAATGAGCAGTTCTTC
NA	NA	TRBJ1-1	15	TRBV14	CASSQPGHGYREAFF	TGTGCCAGCAGCCAACCCGGACACGGGTACAGAGAAGCTTTCTTT
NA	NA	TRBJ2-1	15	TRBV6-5	CASSYSEQSYNEQFF	TGTGCCAGCAGTTACTCTGAACAGTCTTACAATGAGCAGTTCTTC
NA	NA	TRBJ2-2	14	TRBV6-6	CASGSQFNTGELFF	TGTGCCAGCGGCAGTCAGTTCAACACCGGGGAGCTGTTTTTT
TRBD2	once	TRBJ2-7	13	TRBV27	CASSWRGRREQYF	TGTGCCAGCAGTTGGCGCGGGAGGAGGGAGCAGTACTTC
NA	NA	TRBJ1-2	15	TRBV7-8	CASSLLEGELNGYTF	TGTGCCAGCAGCTTATTAGAGGGGGAGCTTAATGGCTACACCTTC
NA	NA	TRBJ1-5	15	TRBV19	CASTSTGRSNQPQHF	TGTGCCAGTACCTCGACCGGGAGAAGCAATCAGCCCCAGCATTTT
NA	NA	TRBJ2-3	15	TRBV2	CASSPWDSRADTQYF	TGTGCCAGCAGTCCCTGGGACTCGAGGGCAGATACGCAGTATTTT
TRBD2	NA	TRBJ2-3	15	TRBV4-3	CASSLGLAGGDTQYF	TGCGCCAGCAGTCTCGGACTAGCGGGAGGAGATACGCAGTATTTT